These T cell receptor beta chains were read from a single sample in a study of blood T cell repertoires in COVID-19. Data came from immunoSEQ multiplex PCR; TCRdb stores just in-frame clones and leaves some out. The repertoire includes approximately 280,000 clones, approximately 84% of them detected once, and about 1.9% sits in the top ten. Material: peripheral blood. All receptors come from a woman in her 30s who had recovered from COVID-19. Both conserved end residues are part of each CDR3. Each record gives: J gene, V gene, CDR3 protein.

J: TRBJ2-2
V: TRBV3-1/TRBV3-2
CDR3: CASSQEELVSSGELFF

J: TRBJ1-2
V: TRBV5-1
CDR3: CASSQPKRGNPGYTF

J: TRBJ2-1
V: TRBV10-2
CDR3: CASSEWEITYNEQFF

J: TRBJ2-5
V: TRBV28
CDR3: CASSFLAGRETQYF

J: TRBJ2-1
V: TRBV10-3
CDR3: CAIRKGLGIDEQFF

J: TRBJ2-3
V: TRBV6-5
CDR3: CASNGGGSTDTQYF

J: TRBJ1-4
V: TRBV3-1/TRBV3-2
CDR3: CASSQGGRKGNEKLFF

J: TRBJ1-1
V: TRBV5-4
CDR3: CASSLGQGRANTEAFF

J: TRBJ2-7
V: TRBV19
CDR3: CASSPGAYEQYF

J: TRBJ1-2
V: TRBV7-2
CDR3: CASSLYPANYGYTF

J: TRBJ2-3
V: TRBV2
CDR3: CANLAGEGQGTQYF

J: TRBJ2-1
V: TRBV13
CDR3: CASSLLGYEQFF

J: TRBJ2-7
V: TRBV29-1
CDR3: CSVEDGGGEDGEQYF

J: TRBJ2-7
V: TRBV19
CDR3: CASSLTSGTYEQYF

J: TRBJ2-1
V: TRBV6-5
CDR3: CASSYLASYNEQFF

J: TRBJ2-5
V: TRBV25-1
CDR3: CASSLPGQGEKTQYF

J: TRBJ2-5
V: TRBV7-2
CDR3: CASSHRAGMRETQYF

J: TRBJ2-1
V: TRBV12-3/TRBV12-4
CDR3: CASSQTNFDEQFF

J: TRBJ2-3
V: TRBV29-1
CDR3: CSVDRGDTQYF

J: TRBJ1-2
V: TRBV5-1
CDR3: CASSLSAGLGDGYTF

J: TRBJ1-4
V: TRBV18
CDR3: CASSPVRGEKLFF

J: TRBJ1-1
V: TRBV2
CDR3: CASRQGLGTEAFF

J: TRBJ2-3
V: TRBV7-3
CDR3: CASGRGLVTDTQYF

J: TRBJ2-7
V: TRBV14
CDR3: CASSPHRRVGLYEQYF

J: TRBJ2-1
V: TRBV5-5
CDR3: CASSLAVSSYNEQFF

J: TRBJ2-2
V: TRBV4-3
CDR3: CASSQEGLTGELFF

J: TRBJ1-4
V: TRBV3-1/TRBV3-2
CDR3: CASSQDAEIKLFF

J: TRBJ2-1
V: TRBV5-5
CDR3: CASSLAGEDEQFF

J: TRBJ2-3
V: TRBV2
CDR3: CASSEYGQDTQYF

J: TRBJ2-1
V: TRBV9
CDR3: CASSAQGNEQFF

J: TRBJ2-3
V: TRBV18
CDR3: CASSPYSRGEDTQYF

J: TRBJ1-3
V: TRBV5-1
CDR3: CASSWQTGNTIYF

J: TRBJ1-4
V: TRBV6-5
CDR3: CASRDRGRNEKLFF

J: TRBJ1-2
V: TRBV28
CDR3: CASSSQAPGYTF

J: TRBJ1-2
V: TRBV28
CDR3: CASSKLDSNYGYTF

J: TRBJ2-7
V: TRBV28
CDR3: CASSYPGQGRYEQYF

J: TRBJ2-7
V: TRBV4-3
CDR3: CASSQGVEYEQYF

J: TRBJ1-2
V: TRBV7-2
CDR3: CASSPTGGKGYGYTF

J: TRBJ2-7
V: TRBV30
CDR3: CAWRDRVTYEQYF

J: TRBJ2-7
V: TRBV19
CDR3: CASSAYLRGSYEQYF

J: TRBJ2-1
V: TRBV7-2
CDR3: CASSLSGSGMNNEQFF

J: TRBJ2-1
V: TRBV5-1
CDR3: CASSLTSSYNEQFF

J: TRBJ2-1
V: TRBV6-2/TRBV6-3
CDR3: CASSYRRELAPKNEQFF

J: TRBJ2-1
V: TRBV7-9
CDR3: CASSDGGSSYNEQFF

J: TRBJ2-6
V: TRBV14
CDR3: CASSQDLGANVLTF

J: TRBJ2-3
V: TRBV15
CDR3: CATSRDSPDTQYF

J: TRBJ1-2
V: TRBV6-1
CDR3: CASSERPGGNYGYTF

J: TRBJ2-2
V: TRBV28
CDR3: CASKPWDREDTGELFF

J: TRBJ2-1
V: TRBV19
CDR3: CASSIPGLAGGEQFF

J: TRBJ1-2
V: TRBV2
CDR3: CASGGPYGYTF

J: TRBJ1-3
V: TRBV9
CDR3: CASSGTGTSGNTIYF

J: TRBJ2-7
V: TRBV7-8
CDR3: CASRPRWSYEQYF

J: TRBJ2-1
V: TRBV27
CDR3: CASSPGLAGLGDEQFF

J: TRBJ2-5
V: TRBV5-4
CDR3: CASSSSGGPQETQYF

J: TRBJ2-7
V: TRBV2
CDR3: CASSRESYEQYF